The clone carrying this T cell receptor beta chain was detected only a few times. Antigen unknown. The data were obtained in a study of human T cells and chemical hapten exposure. Study-wide findings and caveats: Once DPC sensitization occurred, TCRs above 1 in 1000 frequency showed no change.

Time point noted: healthy volunteer bleed at 2 weeks. Total RNA extraction was carried out from unfractionated whole blood. In TCRdb, the RACE reads were re-called with MiXCR into one record per CDR3 protein. The sample has just over 90,000 distinct CDR3 sequences; about 8.8% are singletons. This sequence originates from a female donor in good health. Some clones in this sample may be carry-over from other donors' samples. The material sequenced was whole blood.

CDR3 bases: TGTGCCAGCAGTGAAGCGCGGGGTTCCCGCACAGATACGCAGTATTTT. Encoded protein: CASSEARGSRTDTQYF. J is TRBJ2-3 and V is TRBV2; tentatively, D is TRBD2 (6 bases). Trimming stripped 0 bases from V and 1 base from J, with 11 bases between. The germline V gene has CDR1 SNHLY and CDR2 FYNNEI. The CDR3 has 16 amino acids.